This T cell receptor beta chain was found in a study of CD8 T cells in Susac syndrome. With random hexamers, reverse transcription was performed on about 0.45 to 1 ug of RNA. One entry per CDR3 protein results from TCRdb running MiXCR on the immunoSEQ multiplex PCR reads. The repertoire has roughly 220,000 distinct CDR3 sequences, 85% to 95% of them found once; the top ten carry 0.15%. Germline V gives CDR1 LGHNA, CDR2 YSLEER. The CDR3 has 17 residues. The V gene end was trimmed by 4 bases and the J gene end by 3 bases; junction bases not matched to a gene: 15. This chain uses TRBV4-3 with TRBJ2-7; TRBD2 aligns across 7 bases. Sample: CD4+ T cells from PBMCs. The sequence came from a human donor with Susac syndrome. The CDR3 region is CASSPRGDPTTYYEQYF. The CDR3, as DNA: TGCGCCAGCAGCCCACGGGGGGACCCTACGACATACTACGAGCAGTACTTC.